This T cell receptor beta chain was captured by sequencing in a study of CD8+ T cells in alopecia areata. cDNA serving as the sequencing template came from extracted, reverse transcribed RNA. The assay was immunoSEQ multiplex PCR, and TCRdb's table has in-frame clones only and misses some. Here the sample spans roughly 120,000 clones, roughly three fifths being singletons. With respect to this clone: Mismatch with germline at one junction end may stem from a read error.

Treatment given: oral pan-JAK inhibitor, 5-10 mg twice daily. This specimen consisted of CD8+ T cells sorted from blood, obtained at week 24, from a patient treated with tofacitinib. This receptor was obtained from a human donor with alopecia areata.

CDR3 region: CASSDSVGSTDTQYF. CDR3 in DNA: TGTGCCAGCAGTGACTCAGTCGGTAGCACAGATACGCAGTATTTT. The chain couples TRBV6-6 to TRBJ2-3; D is ambiguous. The CDR3 has 15 residues. Germline CDR1 and CDR2: MNHNY and SVGAGI (reference sequence).